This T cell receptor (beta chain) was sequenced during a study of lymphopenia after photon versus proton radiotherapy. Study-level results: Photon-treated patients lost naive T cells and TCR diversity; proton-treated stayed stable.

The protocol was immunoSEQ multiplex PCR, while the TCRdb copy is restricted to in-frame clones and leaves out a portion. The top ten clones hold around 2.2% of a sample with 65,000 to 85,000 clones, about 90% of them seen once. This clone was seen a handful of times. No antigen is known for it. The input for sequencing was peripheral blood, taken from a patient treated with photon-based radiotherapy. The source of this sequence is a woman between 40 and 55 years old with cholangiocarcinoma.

The CDR3 coding sequence is TGTGCCAGCAGGGACGACAGGGGTTCACCCCTCCACTTT. Its translation is CASRDDRGSPLHF. The chain employs TRBV6-1 and TRBJ1-6, with 8 nucleotides matching TRBD1. Trimming took 6 bases from V and 9 from J; bases not matched to a gene: 4. The CDR3 runs 13 residues. The V gene's germline CDR1 is MNHNS and CDR2 SASEGT.